Below, 8 T cell receptor beta chains from the same sample are listed, as sequenced in a study of CD8+CD57+ T cells in acquired aplastic anemia. Genomic DNA was employed as the template in profiling TCR beta VDJ and CDR3. TCRdb used MiXCR to reprocess the reads, holding one entry per CDR3 protein. The repertoire holds 250,000 to 300,000 distinct CDR3 sequences, with about 56% as singletons. Material: sorted CD4+, CD8+, or CD8+CD57+ T cells (not recorded which) from PBMCs. The receptors here all came from a human donor with severe aplastic anemia or a healthy control (not recorded which).

The gene calls are TRBV20-1 and TRBJ2-3, with TRBD2 matching over 7 bases. J gave up 4 bases and V 5 bases, and 12 bases lay outside the gene matches. CDR1 and CDR2 (germline): DFQATT, SNEGSKA (reference sequence). The CDR3 spans 15 residues. CDR3 DNA sequence: TGCAGTGCTCGTGAAGGACTAGTCTTAGCAGATACGCAGTATTTT. The encoded protein is CSAREGLVLADTQYF.

This clonotype has a handful of counts. The V and J genes are TRBV12-3 or TRBV12-4 and TRBJ2-4, with D possibly TRBD2 on 5 matching bases. Trimming took 0 bases from V and 0 from J, leaving 15 bases between them. The length of the CDR3 is 18 residues. The CDR3 is CASSLAAGIELAKNIQYF. The CDR3 DNA is TGTGCCAGCAGTTTAGCGGCCGGGATTGAGCTAGCCAAAAACATTCAGTACTTC.

At least ten counts were recorded for this clonotype. The chain recombines TRBV2 with TRBJ2-1; no firm D call. The CDR3 contains 12 residues. CDR1 and CDR2 from the germline V gene are SNHLY and FYNNEI. The V and J ends lost 5 bases and 8 bases respectively, with 10 bases between them. In DNA form, the CDR3 reads TGTGCCAGCAGTTACCAAGTGGATGAGCAGTTCTTC. It translates to CASSYQVDEQFF.

In this sample, this clonotype turned up many times. J is TRBJ2-7 and V is TRBV7-8; TRBD1 matches at 10 bases. V dropped 3 bases and J dropped 3; count of bases not matched to a gene: 8. Germline CDR1 SGHVS, CDR2 FQNEAQ. The CDR3 covers 16 residues. The CDR3 here is CASSFTLRTGGYEQYF. CDR3 coding DNA: TGTGCCAGCAGCTTTACGTTAAGGACAGGGGGCTACGAGCAGTACTTC.

The chain carries TRBV7-9 and TRBJ1-1; the D gene is possibly TRBD1 (6 bases). CDR3 length: 13 amino acids. The germline V gene has CDR1 SEHNR and CDR2 FQNEAQ (reference sequence). Trimming removed 4 bases at V and 4 bases at J, with 10 bases between. The CDR3 loop reads CASSSQGSTEAFF. CDR3 nucleotide sequence: TGTGCCAGCAGCTCTCAGGGGAGCACTGAAGCTTTCTTT.

This clonotype has just a few counts. This sequence joins TRBV18 and TRBJ2-7; D gene unclear. V gave up 4 bases and J gave up 0 bases, with 7 bases separating them. The CDR3 runs to 13 residues. CDR1 is KGHSH, CDR2 LQKENI, per germline. The DNA for the CDR3 is TGTGCCAGCTCACTTAGTAGCTCCTACGAGCAGTACTTC. Translating it yields CASSLSSSYEQYF.

The chain links TRBV20-1 to TRBJ2-7; no clear D gene. The CDR3 runs to 16 residues. V was pared by 4 bases and J by 2 bases, with 21 bases between. Germline assignment: CDR1 DFQATT and CDR2 SNEGSKA (reference sequence). The CDR3 protein is CSANALSAEYPYEQYF. The CDR3 nucleotides are TGCAGTGCTAATGCCCTCTCGGCAGAATATCCCTACGAGCAGTACTTC.

The chain couples TRBV7-2 to TRBJ2-7, with TRBD2 matching 10 bases. V shed 4 bases and J 5 bases; nucleotides not matched to a gene: 11. The CDR3 has 16 residues. Germline V gives CDR1 SGHTA, CDR2 FQGNSA. The CDR3 sequence: CASSSPGTSAFHEQYF. CDR3 nucleotide sequence: TGTGCCAGCAGCTCGCCAGGGACTAGCGCCTTTCACGAGCAGTACTTC.